This TCR beta chain derives from a study of CD8+ T cells in alopecia areata. It was from PBMCs that CD4+ and CD8+ T cells were sorted. Isolated RNA was reverse transcribed into cDNA used as the sequencing template. TCRdb keeps only in-frame clones here, not all; method: immunoSEQ multiplex PCR. The profile covers some 110,000 clones, with roughly two thirds appearing a single time and 2.5% to 3.5% taken by the ten largest. The origin of this receptor is a human donor in good health. Sequencing was carried out using CD4+ T cells sorted from blood.

As DNA, the CDR3 is TGCAGCTCTGCCCGGGACAGGGTTGTAGATACGCAGTATTTT. It specifies CSSARDRVVDTQYF. The rearrangement links TRBV29-1 to TRBJ2-3; 9 positions agree with TRBD1. V was clipped by 8 bases and J by 5 bases; unmatched bases: 11. CDR3 length: 14 residues. Germline V gene data show CDR1 as SQVTM and CDR2 as ANQGSEA.